This TCR beta chain stems from a study of shared clonotypes between healthy human individuals. Overall study findings and caveats: Shared clonotypes: about 5% naive CD4, roughly 3.8% naive CD8, around 2.4% memory CD4, approximately 0.4% memory CD8.

CD4+ cells underwent separation, giving CD45RA+ naive and CD45RA-negative memory subsets. Trimming removed 0 bases from V and 4 bases from J; junction bases left unmatched: 22. Germline-derived CDR1 and CDR2 are SGHRS and YFSETQ. This CDR3 contains 21 residues. The method was immunoSEQ multiplex PCR; TCRdb's version includes in-frame clones alone and lacks a portion of them. Of 2.5 million or so clones in the sample, roughly nine tenths are singletons; the top ten hold roughly 0.15%. About this clone: The antigen is undetermined.

The source is a young man in good health. The chain carries TRBV5-1 and TRBJ1-1; 9 bases agree with TRBD1. The sequenced sample consisted of naive CD4+ T cells sorted from blood. Described subset: CD45RA+ positively selected. CDR3 DNA: TGCGCCAGCAGCTTGGTGGGTGCCCGTACCGCGAGGGGGGACAGGGCCACTGAAGCTTTCTTT. Translation gives CASSLVGARTARGDRATEAFF.